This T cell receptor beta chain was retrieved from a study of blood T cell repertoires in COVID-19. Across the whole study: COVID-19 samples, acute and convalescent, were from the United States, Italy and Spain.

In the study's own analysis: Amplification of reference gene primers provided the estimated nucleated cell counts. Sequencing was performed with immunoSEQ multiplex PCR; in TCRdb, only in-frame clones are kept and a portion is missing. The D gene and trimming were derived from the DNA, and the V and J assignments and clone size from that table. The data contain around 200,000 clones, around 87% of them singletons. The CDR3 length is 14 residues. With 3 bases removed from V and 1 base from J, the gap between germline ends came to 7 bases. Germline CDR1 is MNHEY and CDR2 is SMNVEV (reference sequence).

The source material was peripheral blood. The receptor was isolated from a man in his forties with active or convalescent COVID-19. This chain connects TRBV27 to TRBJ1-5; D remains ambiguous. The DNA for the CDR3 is TGTGCCAGCAGTTTGACCGGGAGCAATCAGCCCCAGCATTTT. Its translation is CASSLTGSNQPQHF.